The 7 T cell receptor beta chains given below trace back to one sample, sequenced in a study of T cells in Graves' hyperthyroidism and ophthalmopathy. RNA transcripts yielded amplified TCR beta CDR3 regions. TCR CDR3 regions were first amplified by RT-PCR with HTBI primers. TCRdb called the multiplex PCR reads again in MiXCR, with one record for every CDR3 protein. Counted here are fewer than 300,000 distinct CDR3 sequences, around 15% occurring once; the ten biggest clones make up about 33%. Material: blood. All receptors come from a woman between 45 and 65 years old with Graves' hyperthyroidism that later progressed to Graves' ophthalmopathy.

This clonotype was counted ten times or more. The rearrangement uses TRBV7-9 and TRBJ2-7, with 7 positions matching TRBD1. V lost 5 bases and J lost 3; bases outside the gene matches: 10. Germline V lookup: CDR1 SEHNR, CDR2 FQNEAQ (reference sequence). The CDR3 spans 15 residues. The CDR3 nucleotides are TGTGCCAGCAGCCCCCGTGGGACAGTGGACTACGAGCAGTACTTC. This sequence encodes CASSPRGTVDYEQYF.

This clonotype was counted at least ten times. The rearrangement links TRBV6-1 to TRBJ1-5; D is uncertain. This CDR3 has 13 amino acids. The germline CDR1 and CDR2 sequences are MNHNS and SASEGT. The V gene lost 10 bases and the J gene lost 4 bases, with 14 bases spanning the gap. Here the CDR3 DNA reads TGTGCCACCCTGGACCGAACTAATCAGCCCCAGCATTTT. Translation: CATLDRTNQPQHF.

The table lists this clonotype with a few counts. The rearrangement joins TRBV4-1 to TRBJ1-2; D is ambiguous. CDR3 length: 13 residues. The germline V and J ends were trimmed by 3 bases and 8 bases, with 13 bases remaining between them. Germline lookup yields CDR1 MGHRA and CDR2 YSYEKL. The CDR3 DNA is TGCGCCAGCAGCCACGGGCCGGAGGGAGGCTACACCTTC. The encoded protein is CASSHGPEGGYTF.

This clonotype was seen many times. CDR3 DNA sequence: TGTGCCATCAGTGGGGACAGAAACTATGGCTACACCTTC. This sequence encodes CAISGDRNYGYTF. This rearrangement joins TRBV10-3 to TRBJ1-2; 7 nucleotides agree with TRBD1. The length of the CDR3 is 13 residues. Germline trimming cut 4 bases from V and 2 bases from J; bases unmatched to any gene: 1. CDR1 and CDR2 (germline): ENHRY, SYGVKD.

A word on this clonotype: This may be a read error, as it is one base from a much larger clone. The chain couples TRBV19 to TRBJ1-1, with a possible D match to TRBD1 (6 bases). The germline gives CDR1 LNHDA, CDR2 SQIVND (reference sequence). This CDR3 is built from 15 residues. The CDR3 reads CASSLHGGADTEASF. DNA for the CDR3: TGTGCCAGTAGCTTACACGGGGGCGCAGACACTGAAGCTTCCTTT.

Only a few counts were recorded for this clonotype. This rearrangement joins TRBV9 to TRBJ2-7, with 9 bases identical to TRBD1. The V gene end was trimmed by 4 bases and the J gene end by 6 bases; junction bases not matched to a gene: 5. Germline assignment: CDR1 SGDLS and CDR2 YYNGEE. The CDR3 sequence is 13 residues long. The DNA of the CDR3 is TGTGCCAGCAGCCCCGGGACAGGGTTCGAGCAGTACTTC. Amino acid sequence: CASSPGTGFEQYF.

Notes on this clonotype: Mismatch with germline at one junction end may stem from a read error. The chain recombines TRBV11-2 with TRBJ1-1; D remains ambiguous. The length of the CDR3 is 14 residues. Germline V gives CDR1 SGHAT, CDR2 FQNNGV. The CDR3: CASSRGVINTEAFF. CDR3 nucleotides: TGCGCCAGCAGCCGCGGCGTAATTAACACTGAAGCTTTCTTT. Drawing the rest from reference TRBV11-2 and TRBJ1-1, the complete variable domain is EAGVAQSPRYKIIEKRQSVAFWCNPISGHATLYWYQQILGQGPKLLIQFQNNGVVDDSQLPKDRFSAERLKGVDSTLKIQPAKLEDSAVYLCASSRGVINTEAFFGQGTRLTVV.